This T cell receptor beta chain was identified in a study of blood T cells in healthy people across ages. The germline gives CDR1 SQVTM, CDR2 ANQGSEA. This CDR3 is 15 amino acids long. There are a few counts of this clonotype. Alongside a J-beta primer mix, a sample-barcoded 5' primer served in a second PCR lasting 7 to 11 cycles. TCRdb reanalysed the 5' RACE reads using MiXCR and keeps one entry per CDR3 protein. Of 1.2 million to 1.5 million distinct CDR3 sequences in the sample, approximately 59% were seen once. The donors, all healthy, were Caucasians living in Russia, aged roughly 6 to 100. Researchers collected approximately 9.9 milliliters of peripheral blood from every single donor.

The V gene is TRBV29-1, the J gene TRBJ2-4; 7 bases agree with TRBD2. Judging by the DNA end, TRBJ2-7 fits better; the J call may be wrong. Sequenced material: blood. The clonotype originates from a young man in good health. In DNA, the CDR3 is TGCAGCGTTGAAAGTCCAAGCGGGGAAACCTACGAGCAGTACTTC. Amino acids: CSVESPSGETYEQYF.